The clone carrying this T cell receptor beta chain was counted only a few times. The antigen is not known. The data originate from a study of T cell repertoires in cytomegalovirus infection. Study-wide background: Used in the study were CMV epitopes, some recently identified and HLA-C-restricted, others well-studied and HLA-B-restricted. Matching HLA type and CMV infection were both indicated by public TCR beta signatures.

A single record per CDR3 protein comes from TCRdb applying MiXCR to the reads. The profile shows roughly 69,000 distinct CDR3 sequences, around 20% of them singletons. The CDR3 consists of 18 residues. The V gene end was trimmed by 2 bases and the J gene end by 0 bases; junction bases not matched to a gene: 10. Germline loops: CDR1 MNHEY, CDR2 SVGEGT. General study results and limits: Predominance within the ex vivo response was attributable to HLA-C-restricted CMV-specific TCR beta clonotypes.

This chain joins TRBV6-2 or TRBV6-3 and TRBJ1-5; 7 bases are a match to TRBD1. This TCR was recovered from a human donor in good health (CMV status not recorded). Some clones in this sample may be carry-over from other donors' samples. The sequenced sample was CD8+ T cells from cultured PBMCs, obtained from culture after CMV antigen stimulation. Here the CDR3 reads CASSYRDSRFNSNQPQHF. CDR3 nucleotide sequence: TGTGCCAGCAGTTACAGGGACAGTAGATTCAATAGCAATCAGCCCCAGCATTTT.